The 26 T cell receptor beta chains presented below share a single source sample, sequenced in a study of cytomegalovirus exposure and HLA in healthy donors. PCR amplification relied on 60 Vbeta primers (plus 13 Jbeta primers). Produced via immunoSEQ multiplex PCR; TCRdb's table is partial and in-frame only. The data hold roughly 290,000 clones, with over 70% observed a single time. The sample was PBMCs. These receptors came from a girl aged 2 to 9 in good health and CMV-seronegative.

The rearrangement links TRBV4-2 to TRBJ2-2, with D perhaps TRBD2 (6 bases). V was trimmed by 1 base and J by 1 base, leaving 13 bases between them. The CDR3 is 17 amino acids. Germline V lookup: CDR1 LGHNA, CDR2 YNFKEQ. The CDR3 here is CASSQVRFGGNTGELFF. CDR3 nucleotide sequence: TGTGCCAGCAGCCAAGTGAGGTTCGGGGGGAACACCGGGGAGCTGTTTTTT.

The V call is TRBV29-1, the J call TRBJ2-5; possible D gene TRBD1, 6 bases. CDR3 length: 13 amino acids. Trimming stripped 3 bases from V and 5 bases from J, with 13 bases between. The germline V gene encodes CDR1 SQVTM and CDR2 ANQGSEA. CDR3 loop: CSVDRGGRETQYF. CDR3 DNA: TGCAGCGTTGACAGGGGCGGAAGGGAGACCCAGTACTTC.

The chain combines TRBV28 with TRBJ2-3; D is unclear. Trimming pared 3 bases from V and 0 bases from J, leaving 10 bases between. CDR3 size: 15 residues. The germline V gene encodes CDR1 MDHEN and CDR2 SYDVKM. The CDR3 here is CASSLRRSSTDTQYF. CDR3 DNA: TGTGCCAGCAGTTTGAGGCGGTCTAGCACAGATACGCAGTATTTT. Full variable domain (rest looked up from reference TRBV28 and TRBJ2-3): DVKVTQSSRYLVKRTGEKVFLECVQDMDHENMFWYRQDPGLGLRLIYFSYDVKMKEKGDIPEGYSVSREKKERFSLILESASTNQTSMYLCASSLRRSSTDTQYFGPGTRLTVL.

The CDR3 DNA reads TGTGCCAGCCGCGACCAAGGGGAGAACACCGGGGAGCTGTTTTTT. Its protein product is CASRDQGENTGELFF. The V call is TRBV21-1, the J call TRBJ2-2; the D segment call TRBD1 is taken from the table without a DNA check. TRBV21-1 is an annotated pseudogene. This CDR3 region has 15 residues.

The chain links TRBV5-1 to TRBJ2-1; TRBD2 agrees at 8 bases. The CDR3 extends over 15 amino acids. The trim removed 7 bases at V and 4 bases at J, leaving 10 bases unmatched. Germline V gene data show CDR1 as SGHRS and CDR2 as YFSETQ. CDR3 sequence reads: CASARNSGEYNEQFF. DNA of the CDR3: TGCGCCAGCGCCCGAAATAGCGGGGAATACAATGAGCAGTTCTTC.

The chain combines TRBV15 with TRBJ2-3; possibly TRBD2 for D (5 bases). This CDR3 is built from 15 residues. Trimming left V 2 bases short and J 4 bases short, with 13 bases between. Germline CDR1 reads LNHNV; CDR2 reads YYDKDF (reference sequence). CDR3 in DNA: TGTGCCACCAGCAGACACCGGGGAAATGCAGATACGCAGTATTTT. Translated, it gives CATSRHRGNADTQYF.

V usage is TRBV10-1 and J usage is TRBJ2-3; 8 bases are shared with TRBD2. The length of the CDR3 is 14 residues. The V segment lost 2 bases and the J segment 3 bases; nucleotides outside the gene matches: 1. CDR1 and CDR2 (germline): WNHNN, SYGVQD (reference sequence). Here the CDR3 reads CASSEGGRTDTQYF. The CDR3 DNA reads as TGCGCCAGCAGTGAGGGCGGGAGGACAGATACGCAGTATTTT.

The rearrangement uses TRBV23-1 and TRBJ1-2; 8 positions agree with TRBD1. TRBV23-1 is an open reading frame whose function is uncertain. This CDR3 spans 20 amino acids. For the CDR3, the DNA is TGCGCAGACCGTACTTCTTCCCAGGGGACAGGAGACCGAGAATTCTATGGCTACACCTTC. This encodes CADRTSSQGTGDREFYGYTF.

The chain couples TRBV25-1 to TRBJ1-4, with 9 bases that match TRBD1. Germline V gene lookup returns CDR1 MGHDK and CDR2 SYGVNS. J was trimmed by 10 bases and V by 4 bases; bases with no gene match: 7. This CDR3 has 14 residues. This CDR3 is CASSATGGQGKLFF. The CDR3 DNA sequence: TGTGCCAGCAGTGCGACAGGGGGACAGGGAAAACTGTTTTTT. Full variable domain (missing parts from reference TRBV25-1 and TRBJ1-4): EADIYQTPRYLVIGTGKKITLECSQTMGHDKMYWYQQDPGMELHLIHYSYGVNSTEKGDLSSESTVSRIRTEHFPLTLESARPSHTSQYLCASSATGGQGKLFFGSGTQLSVL.

The J gene is TRBJ1-5, the V gene TRBV28; D not certain. CDR3 length: 14 amino acids. V was clipped by 2 bases and J by 0 bases, with 5 bases between them. Germline CDR1 and CDR2: MDHEN and SYDVKM. DNA for the CDR3: TGTGCCAGCAGTTTACAGCGTAGCAATCAGCCCCAGCATTTT. It specifies CASSLQRSNQPQHF.

J is TRBJ1-1 and V is TRBV5-1, with D hard to call. The CDR3 runs to 16 residues. The V gene lost 0 bases and the J gene lost 0 bases, with 12 bases spanning the gap. Germline V gene sequence: CDR1 SGHRS, CDR2 YFSETQ. The CDR3 nucleotides are TGCGCCAGCAGCTTGGGTAGAGATTCTATGAACACTGAAGCTTTCTTT. Protein sequence: CASSLGRDSMNTEAFF.

The rearrangement joins TRBV19 to TRBJ2-5; 12 nucleotides match TRBD1. The CDR3 is 15 amino acids. Germline CDR1 and CDR2: LNHDA and SQIVND (reference sequence). V shed 5 bases and J 5 bases; nucleotides not matched to a gene: 6. CDR3: CASSRDRGQMETQYF. In DNA form, the CDR3 reads TGTGCCAGTAGTCGGGACAGGGGGCAAATGGAGACCCAGTACTTC.

The table lists this clone with a count of one. The genes are TRBV7-9 and TRBJ2-7; D gene ambiguous. This CDR3 spans 17 amino acids. V dropped 5 bases and J dropped 0 bases, with 20 bases sitting between them. Germline loops: CDR1 SEHNR, CDR2 FQNEAQ (reference sequence). The CDR3 is CASSASDSSRSSYEQYF. CDR3 DNA sequence: TGTGCCAGCAGCGCCTCCGACTCTTCCAGAAGCTCCTACGAGCAGTACTTC.

The J gene is TRBJ1-1, the V gene TRBV4-1, with 7 bases lining up with TRBD1. This CDR3 is 15 amino acids long. CDR1 and CDR2 (germline): MGHRA, YSYEKL. V lost 3 bases, J lost 7 bases, and 11 bases stayed unmatched. The CDR3 reads CASSQEHAQGYEAFF. The DNA of the CDR3 is TGCGCCAGCAGCCAGGAACATGCACAGGGGTATGAAGCTTTCTTT.

The chain has TRBV10-3 and TRBJ1-2; D call uncertain. Germline-derived CDR1 and CDR2 are ENHRY and SYGVKD. The CDR3 is made up of 16 amino acids. V was shortened by 2 bases and J by 4 bases, with 17 bases between the two germline ends. DNA for the CDR3: TGTGCCATCAGTGAGCAAAGGTTCGGGATCGGCTATGGCTACACCTTC. As protein: CAISEQRFGIGYGYTF.

V and J are TRBV6-5 and TRBJ1-2; D is unresolved. Trimming stripped 7 bases from V and 0 bases from J, with 6 bases between. Germline lookup yields CDR1 MNHEY and CDR2 SVGAGI. The CDR3 covers 12 residues. The CDR3 sequence is CASKAANYGYTF. The CDR3 DNA reads TGTGCCAGCAAAGCCGCTAACTATGGCTACACCTTC.

A single count supports this clone. The rearrangement joins TRBV29-1 to TRBJ2-7; TRBD1 agrees at 9 bases. CDR3 length equals 15 residues. V lost 1 base, J lost 3 bases, and 7 bases stayed unmatched. Germline CDR1 and CDR2: SQVTM and ANQGSEA. The chain's CDR3 is CSVEARTGVDYEQYF. The CDR3 DNA reads as TGCAGCGTTGAAGCCAGGACAGGGGTCGACTACGAGCAGTACTTC.

The sample holds one count of this clone. This sequence joins TRBV5-6 and TRBJ1-5, with TRBD1 matching 8 bases. CDR3 length: 15 amino acids. Germline V lookup: CDR1 SGHDT, CDR2 YYEEEE. J gave up 1 base and V 1 base, and 1 base lay outside the gene matches. The CDR3 coding sequence is TGTGCCAGCAGCTTGAGGACAGGGAGCAATCAGCCCCAGCATTTT. This encodes CASSLRTGSNQPQHF.

This clone was recorded only once. The rearrangement uses TRBV5-6 and TRBJ2-5, with 10 bases matching TRBD2. There are 16 residues in the CDR3. Germline loops: CDR1 SGHDT, CDR2 YYEEEE. Unmatched junction bases numbered 13, after V lost 2 bases and J lost 9 bases. The CDR3, as DNA: TGTGCCAGCAGCTTTCATCAAGCGGGGGGGCTTGGGTCCCAGTACTTC. Protein sequence: CASSFHQAGGLGSQYF. Looking up the rest from reference TRBV5-6 and TRBJ2-5 gives the full variable domain: DAGVTQSPTHLIKTRGQQVTLRCSPKSGHDTVSWYQQALGQGPQFIFQYYEEEERQRGNFPDRFSGHQFPNYSSELNVNALLLGDSALYLCASSFHQAGGLGSQYFGPGTRLLVL.

The V gene is TRBV19, the J gene TRBJ1-2; perhaps TRBD1 as D (6 bases). CDR1 and CDR2 from the germline V gene are LNHDA and SQIVND (reference sequence). The CDR3 runs 14 residues. Trimming left V 8 bases short and J 5 bases short, with 18 bases between. CDR3 protein: CASSRGTLPYGYTF. CDR3 bases: TGTGCCAGTTCGAGGGGGACCTTGCCTTATGGCTACACCTTC.

This clone was observed a handful of times. The chain combines TRBV6-1 with TRBJ2-3; TRBD2 matches at 10 bases. The CDR3 contains 16 residues. Germline CDR1 is MNHNS and CDR2 is SASEGT. V lost 4 bases, J lost 4 bases, and 8 bases stayed unmatched. The CDR3 nucleotides read TGTGCCAGCAGTGCGAACATAGCGGGGGGCGCAGATACGCAGTATTTT. This codes for CASSANIAGGADTQYF.

The chain combines TRBV7-2 with TRBJ1-3; no definite D call. CDR3 size: 16 residues. Germline V lookup: CDR1 SGHTA, CDR2 FQGNSA. The V and J ends lost 5 bases and 0 bases respectively, with 14 bases between them. The CDR3 loop reads CASSPWTGSSGNTIYF. The CDR3 DNA sequence: TGTGCCAGCAGCCCTTGGACGGGGAGCTCTGGAAACACCATATATTTT.

The rearrangement links TRBV2 to TRBJ1-4; possible D gene TRBD1, 5 bases. This CDR3 is 15 amino acids long. Germline values: CDR1 SNHLY, CDR2 FYNNEI. V was clipped by 2 bases and J by 3 bases, with 10 bases between them. CDR3 coding DNA: TGTGCCAGCAGTGAAATTCCAGGGTCTAATGAAAAACTGTTTTTT. It encodes CASSEIPGSNEKLFF.

The chain is built from TRBV15 and TRBJ2-1, with TRBD1 matching over 7 bases. This CDR3 comprises 15 residues. Trimming took 1 base from V and 5 from J; bases not matched to a gene: 5. Germline V gives CDR1 LNHNV, CDR2 YYDKDF (reference sequence). CDR3 protein: CATSRVSTGHNEQFF. CDR3 coding DNA: TGTGCCACCAGCAGAGTTTCGACAGGGCACAATGAGCAGTTCTTC.

The chain recombines TRBV4-2 with TRBJ2-4; perhaps TRBD1 as D (6 bases). This CDR3 spans 13 amino acids. Trimming pared 8 bases from V and 4 bases from J, leaving 12 bases between. In germline, CDR1 is LGHNA, CDR2 YNFKEQ. The CDR3 DNA reads TGTGCCAGCGGGGGTACAGGGAAAAACATTCAGTACTTC. This gives the protein CASGGTGKNIQYF.

This clone was counted a few times. V and J are TRBV27 and TRBJ2-2; D possibly corresponds to TRBD1 (6 bases). V was shortened by 6 bases and J by 7 bases, with 15 bases between the two germline ends. Germline V CDR1 and CDR2: MNHEY, SMNVEV (reference sequence). The length of the CDR3 is 14 residues. DNA of the CDR3: TGTGCCAGCAGGAGGAATATAGGGGGCGGGGAGCTGTTTTTT. Translated, it gives CASRRNIGGGELFF.